This T cell receptor (beta chain) originates from a study of shared clonotypes between healthy human individuals. Naive CD8 cells, CD45RO-negative and positively selected for CCR7, excluded terminally differentiated effector memory CD45RA+ cells. Recent vaccinations or acute infections were absent in the healthy HIV-negative adult donors. The sample holds a few counts of this clone. The same CDR3 is also encoded by other DNA sequences in this sample. Splitting of each subset's genomic DNA was done evenly across several immunoSEQ plates. In the source study's methods: Filtering was not the same, since immunoSEQ gave junction-only sequences without quality scores. Measured with immunoSEQ multiplex PCR; TCRdb has only the in-frame clones, and not every one. From that table come the V and J calls and clone size; the DNA was used to work out D and trimming. The sample includes approximately 1.9 million clones, 80% to 95% of them seen just once.

What was sequenced was naive CD8+ T cells from PBMCs. This receptor was identified in a man aged 18 to 30 in good health. Some clones in this sample may be carry-over from other donors' samples.

The CDR3 spells CASSYSSTGELFF. CDR3 DNA sequence: TGTGCCAGCAGTTACTCGAGCACCGGGGAGCTGTTTTTT. The chain combines TRBV6-6 with TRBJ2-2; D not resolved. With 0 bases removed from V and 4 bases from J, the gap between germline ends came to 3 bases. The CDR3 totals 13 residues. The germline gives CDR1 MNHNY, CDR2 SVGAGI (reference sequence).